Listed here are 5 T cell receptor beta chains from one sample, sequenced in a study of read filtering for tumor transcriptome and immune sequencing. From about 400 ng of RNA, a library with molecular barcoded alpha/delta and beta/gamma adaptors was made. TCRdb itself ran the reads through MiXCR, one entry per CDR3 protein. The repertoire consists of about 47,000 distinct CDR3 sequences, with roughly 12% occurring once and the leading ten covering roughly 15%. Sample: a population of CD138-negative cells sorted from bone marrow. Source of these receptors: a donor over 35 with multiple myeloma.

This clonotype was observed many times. CDR3 nucleotides: TGTGCCAGTACCCCTTCCCCAGGGGCGGGATTGCCCCAGCATTTT. Encoded protein: CASTPSPGAGLPQHF. The chain has TRBV19 and TRBJ1-5; D is perhaps TRBD1 (6 bases). The CDR3 is 15 amino acids. Trimming stripped 7 bases from V and 9 bases from J, with 22 bases between. Germline CDR1 and CDR2: LNHDA and SQIVND (reference sequence).

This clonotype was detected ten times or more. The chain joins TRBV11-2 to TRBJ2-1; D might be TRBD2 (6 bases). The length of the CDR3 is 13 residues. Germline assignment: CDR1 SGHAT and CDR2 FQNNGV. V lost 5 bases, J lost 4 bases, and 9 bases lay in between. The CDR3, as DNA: TGTGCCAGCAGCCCCGGGACTTACAATGAGCAGTTCTTC. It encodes CASSPGTYNEQFF.

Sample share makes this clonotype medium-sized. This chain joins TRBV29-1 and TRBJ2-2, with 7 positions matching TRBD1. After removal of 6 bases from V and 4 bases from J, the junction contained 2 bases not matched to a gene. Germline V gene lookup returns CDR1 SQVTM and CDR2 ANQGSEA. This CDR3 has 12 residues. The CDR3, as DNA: TGCAGCGTCACAGGGGCCACCGGGGAGCTGTTTTTT. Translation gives CSVTGATGELFF.

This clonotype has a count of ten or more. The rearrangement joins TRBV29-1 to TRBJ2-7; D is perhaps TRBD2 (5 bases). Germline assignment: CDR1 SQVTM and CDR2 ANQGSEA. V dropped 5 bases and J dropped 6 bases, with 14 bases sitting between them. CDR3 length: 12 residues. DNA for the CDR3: TGCAGCGTTCCCCAGGCCGCGGGCGAGCAGTACTTC. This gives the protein CSVPQAAGEQYF.

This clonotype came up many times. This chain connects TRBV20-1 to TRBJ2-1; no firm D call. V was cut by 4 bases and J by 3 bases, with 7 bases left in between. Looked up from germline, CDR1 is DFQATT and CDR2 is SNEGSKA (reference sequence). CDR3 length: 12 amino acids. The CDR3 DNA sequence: TGCAGTGCTATCCCGGGCTACAATGAGCAGTTCTTC. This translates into CSAIPGYNEQFF.